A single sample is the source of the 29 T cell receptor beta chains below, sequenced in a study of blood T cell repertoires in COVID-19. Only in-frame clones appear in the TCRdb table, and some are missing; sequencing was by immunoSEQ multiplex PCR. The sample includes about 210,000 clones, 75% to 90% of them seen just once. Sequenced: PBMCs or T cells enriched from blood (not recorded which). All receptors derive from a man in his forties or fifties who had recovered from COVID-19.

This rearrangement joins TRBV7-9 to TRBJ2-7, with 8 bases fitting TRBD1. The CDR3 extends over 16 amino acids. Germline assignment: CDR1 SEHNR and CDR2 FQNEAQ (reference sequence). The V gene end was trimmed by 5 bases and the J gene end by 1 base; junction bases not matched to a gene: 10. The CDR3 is CASSPPGQAPSYEQYF. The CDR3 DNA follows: TGTGCCAGCAGCCCTCCGGGACAGGCCCCTTCCTACGAGCAGTACTTC.

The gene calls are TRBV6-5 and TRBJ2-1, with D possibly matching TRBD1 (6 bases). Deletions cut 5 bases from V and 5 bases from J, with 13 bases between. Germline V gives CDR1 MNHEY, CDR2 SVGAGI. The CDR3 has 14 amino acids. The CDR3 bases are TGTGCCAGCAGTCGGCAGGGGCTTGACAATGAGCAGTTCTTC. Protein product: CASSRQGLDNEQFF.

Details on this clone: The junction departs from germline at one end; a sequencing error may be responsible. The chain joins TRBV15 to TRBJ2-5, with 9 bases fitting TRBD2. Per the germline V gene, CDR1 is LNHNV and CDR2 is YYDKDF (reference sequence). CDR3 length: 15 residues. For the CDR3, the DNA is TGTGCCAGCAGCGCCATGGCGGGGGGGCAAGGGACCCAGTACTTC. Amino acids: CASSAMAGGQGTQYF.

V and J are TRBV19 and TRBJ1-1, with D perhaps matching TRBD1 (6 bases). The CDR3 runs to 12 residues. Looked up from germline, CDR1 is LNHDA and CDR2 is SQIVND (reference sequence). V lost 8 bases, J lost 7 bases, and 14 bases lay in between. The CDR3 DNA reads TGTGCCAGTCTTACAGGGAGGGATGAAGCTTTCTTT. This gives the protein CASLTGRDEAFF.

The CDR3 loop is CAWSVRVNQPQHF. The CDR3 DNA follows: TGTGCCTGGAGTGTACGGGTAAATCAGCCCCAGCATTTT. V usage is TRBV30 and J usage is TRBJ1-5; D unresolved. The germline V and J ends were trimmed by 0 bases and 4 bases, with 7 bases remaining between them. This CDR3 has 13 residues. The V gene's germline CDR1 is GTSNPN and CDR2 SVGIG (reference sequence).

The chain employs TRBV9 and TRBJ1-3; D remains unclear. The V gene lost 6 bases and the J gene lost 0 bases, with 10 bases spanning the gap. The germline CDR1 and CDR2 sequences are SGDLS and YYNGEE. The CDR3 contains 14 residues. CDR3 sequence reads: CASTHGISGNTIYF. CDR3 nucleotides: TGTGCCAGCACCCACGGTATCTCTGGAAACACCATATATTTT.

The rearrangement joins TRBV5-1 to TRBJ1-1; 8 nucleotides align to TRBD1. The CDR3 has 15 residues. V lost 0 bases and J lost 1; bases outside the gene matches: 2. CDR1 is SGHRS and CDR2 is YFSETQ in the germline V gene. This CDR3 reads CASSLDGQGNTEAFF. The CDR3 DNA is TGCGCCAGCAGCTTGGATGGACAGGGGAACACTGAAGCTTTCTTT.

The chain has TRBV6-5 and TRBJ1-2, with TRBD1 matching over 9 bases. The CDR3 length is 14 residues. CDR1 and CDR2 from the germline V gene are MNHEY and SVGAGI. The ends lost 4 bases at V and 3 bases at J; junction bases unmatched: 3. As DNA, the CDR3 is TGTGCCAGCAGTTCACAGGGGGCGTACTATGGCTACACCTTC. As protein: CASSSQGAYYGYTF.

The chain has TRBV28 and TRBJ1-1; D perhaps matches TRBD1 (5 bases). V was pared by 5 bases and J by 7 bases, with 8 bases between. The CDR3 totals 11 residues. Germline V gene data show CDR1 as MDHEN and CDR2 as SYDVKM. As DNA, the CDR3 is TGTGCCAGCAGTCAGGGTTATGAAGCTTTCTTT. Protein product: CASSQGYEAFF.

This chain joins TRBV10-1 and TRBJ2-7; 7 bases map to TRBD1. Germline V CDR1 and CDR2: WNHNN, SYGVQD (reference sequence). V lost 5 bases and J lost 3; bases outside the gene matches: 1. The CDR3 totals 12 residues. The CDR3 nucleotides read TGCGCCAGCAGTCCAGGGGGCTACGAGCAGTACTTC. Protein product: CASSPGGYEQYF.

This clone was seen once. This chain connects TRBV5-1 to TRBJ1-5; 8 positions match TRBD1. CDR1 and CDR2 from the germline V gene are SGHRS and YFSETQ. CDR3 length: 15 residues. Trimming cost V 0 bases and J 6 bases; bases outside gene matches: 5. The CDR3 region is CASSLETGGFQPQHF. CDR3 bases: TGCGCCAGCAGCTTGGAAACAGGGGGGTTTCAGCCCCAGCATTTT.

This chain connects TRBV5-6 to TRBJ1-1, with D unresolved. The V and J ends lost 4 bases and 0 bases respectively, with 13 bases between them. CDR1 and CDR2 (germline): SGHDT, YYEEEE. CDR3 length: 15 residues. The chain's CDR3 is CASSATRGLNTEAFF. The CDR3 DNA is TGTGCCAGCAGCGCGACGCGGGGTTTGAACACTGAAGCTTTCTTT.

CDR3 protein: CATSDLWGVPEAFF. In nucleotides, the CDR3 is TGTGCCACCAGTGATTTGTGGGGGGTCCCTGAAGCTTTCTTT. The chain recombines TRBV24-1 with TRBJ1-1; a possible D gene is TRBD1 (5 bases). Trimming took 0 bases from V and 6 from J, leaving 10 bases between them. CDR1 and CDR2 from the germline V gene are KGHDR and SFDVKD. The CDR3 loop spans 14 amino acids.

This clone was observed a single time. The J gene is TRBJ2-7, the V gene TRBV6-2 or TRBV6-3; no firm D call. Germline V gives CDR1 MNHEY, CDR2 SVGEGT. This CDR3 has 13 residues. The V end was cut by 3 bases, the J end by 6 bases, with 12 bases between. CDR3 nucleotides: TGTGCCAGCAGTTATGTCTCCAGGTCCGAGCAGTACTTC. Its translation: CASSYVSRSEQYF.

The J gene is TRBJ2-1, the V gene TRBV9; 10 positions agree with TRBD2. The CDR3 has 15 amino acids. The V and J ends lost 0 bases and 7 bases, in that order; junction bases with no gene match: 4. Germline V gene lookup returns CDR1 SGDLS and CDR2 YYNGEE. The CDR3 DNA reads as TGTGCCAGCAGCGTAGCGAGCGGGGGGGCGAATGAGCAGTTCTTC. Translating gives CASSVASGGANEQFF.

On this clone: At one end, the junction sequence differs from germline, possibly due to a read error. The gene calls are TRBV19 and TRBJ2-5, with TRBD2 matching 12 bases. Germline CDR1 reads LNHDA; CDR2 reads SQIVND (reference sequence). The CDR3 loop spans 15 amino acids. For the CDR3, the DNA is TGTGCCAGTAGACGACTAGCGGGGGACCAGGAGACCCAGTACTTC. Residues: CASRRLAGDQETQYF. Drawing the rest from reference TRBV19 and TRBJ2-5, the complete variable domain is DGGITQSPKYLFRKEGQNVTLSCEQNLNHDAMYWYRQDPGQGLRLIYYSQIVNDFQKGDIAEGYSVSREKKESFPLTVTSAQKNPTAFYLCASRRLAGDQETQYFGPGTRLLVL.

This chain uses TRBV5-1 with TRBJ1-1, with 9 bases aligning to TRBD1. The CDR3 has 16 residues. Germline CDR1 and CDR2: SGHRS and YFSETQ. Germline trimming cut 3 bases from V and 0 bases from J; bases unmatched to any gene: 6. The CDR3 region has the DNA TGCGCCAGCAGCTGGGACAGGGAAAACATGAACACTGAAGCTTTCTTT. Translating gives CASSWDRENMNTEAFF.

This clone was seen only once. CDR3 sequence (DNA): TGTGCCAGCAGGTCGCACCGGGACAGGGGCGACGAGCAGTACTTC. Amino acid sequence: CASRSHRDRGDEQYF. The J gene is TRBJ2-7, the V gene TRBV6-5; 10 bases match TRBD1. Germline lookup yields CDR1 MNHEY and CDR2 SVGAGI. Trimming removed 6 bases from V and 5 bases from J; junction bases left unmatched: 10. The CDR3 has 15 amino acids.

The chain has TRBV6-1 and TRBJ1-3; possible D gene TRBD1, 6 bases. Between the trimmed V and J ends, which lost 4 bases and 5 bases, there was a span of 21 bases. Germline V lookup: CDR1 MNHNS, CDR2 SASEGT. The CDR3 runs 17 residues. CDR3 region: CASSASGHRVGRNTIYF. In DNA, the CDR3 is TGTGCCAGCAGTGCCTCCGGCCACAGGGTAGGAAGAAACACCATATATTTT.

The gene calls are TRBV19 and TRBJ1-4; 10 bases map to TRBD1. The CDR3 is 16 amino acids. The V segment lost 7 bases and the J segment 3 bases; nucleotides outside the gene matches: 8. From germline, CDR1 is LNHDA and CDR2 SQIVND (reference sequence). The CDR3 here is CASTRDRGSANEKLFF. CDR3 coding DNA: TGTGCCAGTACCCGGGACAGGGGATCTGCTAATGAAAAACTGTTTTTT.

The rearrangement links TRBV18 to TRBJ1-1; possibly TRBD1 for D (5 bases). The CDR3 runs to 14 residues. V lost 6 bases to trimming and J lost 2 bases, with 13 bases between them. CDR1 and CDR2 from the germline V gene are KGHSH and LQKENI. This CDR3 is CASSAGGGNTEAFF. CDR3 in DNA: TGTGCCAGCTCCGCGGGGGGGGGAAACACTGAAGCTTTCTTT.

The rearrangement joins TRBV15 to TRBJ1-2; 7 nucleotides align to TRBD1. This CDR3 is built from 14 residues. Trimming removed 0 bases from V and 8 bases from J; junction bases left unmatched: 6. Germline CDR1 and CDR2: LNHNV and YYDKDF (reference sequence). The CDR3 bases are TGTGCCACCAGCAGAGAGACAGGGATGGGCGGCTACACCTTC. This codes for CATSRETGMGGYTF.

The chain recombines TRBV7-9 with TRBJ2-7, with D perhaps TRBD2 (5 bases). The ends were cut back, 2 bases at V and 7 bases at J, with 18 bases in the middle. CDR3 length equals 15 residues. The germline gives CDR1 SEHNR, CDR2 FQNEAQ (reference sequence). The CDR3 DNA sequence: TGTGCCAGCAGCTTATCGGGATCTGAGAAAGGGGAGCAGTACTTC. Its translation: CASSLSGSEKGEQYF.

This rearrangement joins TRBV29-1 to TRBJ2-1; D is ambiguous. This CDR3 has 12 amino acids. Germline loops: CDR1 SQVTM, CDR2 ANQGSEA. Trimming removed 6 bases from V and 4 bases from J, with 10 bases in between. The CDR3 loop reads CSVAVGYNEQFF. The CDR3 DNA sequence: TGCAGCGTGGCGGTTGGGTACAATGAGCAGTTCTTC.

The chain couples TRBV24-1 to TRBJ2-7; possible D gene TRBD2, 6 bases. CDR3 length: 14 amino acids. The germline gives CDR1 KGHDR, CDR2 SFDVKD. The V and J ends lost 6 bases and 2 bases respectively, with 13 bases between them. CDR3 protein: CATSRSGLTYEQYF. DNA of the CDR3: TGTGCCACCAGTAGGAGCGGACTAACCTACGAGCAGTACTTC.

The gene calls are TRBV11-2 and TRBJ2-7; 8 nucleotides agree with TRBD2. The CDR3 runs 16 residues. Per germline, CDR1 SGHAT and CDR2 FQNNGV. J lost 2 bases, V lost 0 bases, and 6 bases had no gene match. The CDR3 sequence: CASSLDRAGGTYEQYF. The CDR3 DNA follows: TGTGCCAGCAGCTTAGATAGGGCGGGGGGAACCTACGAGCAGTACTTC.

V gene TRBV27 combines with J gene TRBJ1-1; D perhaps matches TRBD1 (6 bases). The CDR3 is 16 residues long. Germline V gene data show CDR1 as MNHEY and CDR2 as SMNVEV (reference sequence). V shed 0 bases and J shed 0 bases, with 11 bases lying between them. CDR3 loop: CASSLSLGQLNTEAFF. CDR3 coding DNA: TGTGCCAGCAGTTTATCTCTTGGACAGTTGAACACTGAAGCTTTCTTT.

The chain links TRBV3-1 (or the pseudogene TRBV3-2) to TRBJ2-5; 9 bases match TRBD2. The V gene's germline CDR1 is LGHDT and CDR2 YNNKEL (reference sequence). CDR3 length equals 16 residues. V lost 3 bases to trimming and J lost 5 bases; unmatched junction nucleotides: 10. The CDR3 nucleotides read TGTGCCAGCAGCCAGAGGCGGGAGGGATTAGAGGAGACCCAGTACTTC. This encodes CASSQRREGLEETQYF.

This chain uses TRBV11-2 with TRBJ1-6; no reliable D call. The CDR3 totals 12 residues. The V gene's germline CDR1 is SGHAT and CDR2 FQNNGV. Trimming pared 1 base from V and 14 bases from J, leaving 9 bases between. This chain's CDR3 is CASSLAGFSLHF. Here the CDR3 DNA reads TGTGCCAGCAGCTTAGCAGGTTTCTCCCTCCACTTT. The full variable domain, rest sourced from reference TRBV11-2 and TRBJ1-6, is EAGVAQSPRYKIIEKRQSVAFWCNPISGHATLYWYQQILGQGPKLLIQFQNNGVVDDSQLPKDRFSAERLKGVDSTLKIQPAKLEDSAVYLCASSLAGFSLHFGNGTRLTVT.